This entry concerns a single TCR beta chain. Its antigen is as yet unknown. One base away lies a much larger clone, so this may be a sequencing read error. The authors made TCR beta libraries by quantitative 5'-RACE with molecular barcodes. TCRdb fed the 5' RACE reads into MiXCR, producing one record per CDR3 protein. The sample lists under 200,000 distinct CDR3 sequences; under 14% were seen once. These data come from a study of CD8 T cells in ankylosing spondylitis. Whole-study findings and limits: Certain motif variants had earlier appeared in reactive arthritis synovial fluid and blood. Matched ankylosing spondylitis synovial fluid reportedly showed significant enrichment of disease-linked clones. As for the disease-linked clones, they showed a CD8+ phenotype and occurred at relatively low frequencies in peripheral blood.

This CDR3 contains 15 residues. Looked up from germline, CDR1 is SGHDT and CDR2 is YYEEEE. V was pared by 4 bases and J by 6 bases, with 12 bases of the junction left unmatched. The rearrangement joins TRBV5-6 to TRBJ2-7; 8 bases are shared with TRBD1. The material sequenced was blood, either unsorted or a sorted T cell fraction (not recorded which). This clonotype was sampled from a male donor with ankylosing spondylitis or in good health (not recorded which). The CDR3 DNA sequence: TGTGCCAGCAGCCCATCGGGACAGGTAAATTCCGAGCAGTACTTC. The encoded protein is CASSPSGQVNSEQYF.